The 2 T cell receptor beta chains in this list originate from one sample, sequenced in a study of CXCR3-negative and CXCR3-positive naive CD8 T cells. Study results and caveats: For CXCR3-positive naive cells, TRB CDR3s were more hydrophobic than those of CXCR3-negative naive cells.

The authors prepared UMI-labeled TRB cDNA libraries by 5' RACE. TCRdb re-called the 5' RACE reads and shows each CDR3 protein once, DNA omitted. This table holds 90,000 to 150,000 distinct CDR3 sequences. These TCRs are of unknown antigen specificity. The sample comprised naive CXCR3+ CD8+ T cells from blood. Subset: CD45RO-CCR7+CD27+CD95- naive CD8+ T cells expressing CXCR3 (TNR3+). The receptors originated from a human donor in good health. Some clones in this sample may be carry-over from other donors' samples.

The chain has TRBV6-5 and TRBJ1-1; TCRdb's assignment of TRBD1 cannot be checked, as there is no DNA. Germline V gene lookup returns CDR1 MNHEY and CDR2 SVGAGI. The CDR3 loop spans 16 amino acids. The CDR3: CASSYSQGINLEEAFF.

The chain is built from TRBV2 and TRBJ2-7; with no DNA, the TCRdb D assignment of TRBD1 cannot be verified. The germline V gene encodes CDR1 SNHLY and CDR2 FYNNEI. The CDR3 totals 14 residues. The CDR3 reads CASTETGISYEQYF.